The 3 T cell receptor beta chains below come from one sample, sequenced in a study of neoadjuvant nivolumab and ipilimumab in lung cancer. TCRdb's table, derived via immunoSEQ multiplex PCR, lists solely in-frame clones and lacks some. The sample shows thousands of clones, 70% to 85% of them seen only once. Source: tumor tissue, taken after neoadjuvant nivolumab, alone or with ipilimumab, at or shortly before surgery. These receptors were taken from an adult with non-small cell lung cancer.

This chain joins TRBV18 and TRBJ1-5; D is ambiguous. CDR1 is KGHSH and CDR2 is LQKENI in the germline V gene. This CDR3 comprises 12 residues. Between the trimmed V and J ends, which lost 2 bases and 5 bases, there was a span of 4 bases. The CDR3 sequence: CASSPGDQPQHF. In nucleotides, the CDR3 is TGTGCCAGCTCACCAGGGGATCAGCCCCAGCATTTT.

In its sample, this clone was seen once. The V call is TRBV7-9, the J call TRBJ2-3; D not resolved. The CDR3 runs 13 residues. Germline assignment: CDR1 SEHNR and CDR2 FQNEAQ (reference sequence). V dropped 1 base and J dropped 3 bases, with 5 bases sitting between them. The CDR3 here is CASSLVLTDTQYF. CDR3 coding DNA: TGTGCCAGCAGCTTAGTTTTAACAGATACGCAGTATTTT.

This CDR3 reads CASSSPGTSGSTGELFF. The DNA of the CDR3 is TGTGCCAGCAGCTCACCCGGGACTAGCGGGAGCACCGGGGAGCTGTTTTTT. The rearrangement links TRBV5-4 to TRBJ2-2; 14 bases are a match to TRBD2. V dropped 3 bases and J dropped 4; count of bases not matched to a gene: 5. This CDR3 has 17 residues. The germline V gene encodes CDR1 SGHNT and CDR2 YYREEE (reference sequence).